This TCR beta chain originates from a study of blood T cell repertoires in COVID-19. Background on the study: COVID-19 samples from acute and convalescent phases originated in the United States, Italy and Spain. PBMCs, B-cell-depleted T cells, or T cells provided the cDNA or gDNA that made up the material.

Trimming cost V 2 bases and J 4 bases, with 17 bases left between them. Germline lookup yields CDR1 GTSNPN and CDR2 SVGIG (reference sequence). The CDR3 is made up of 16 amino acids. Authors' data handling: Reference gene primer amplification gave estimated nucleated cell counts. TCRdb's copy holds only in-frame clones and misses some; the assay was immunoSEQ multiplex PCR. Clonal size and the V and J genes are those of that table, whereas D and trimming came from the DNA. The table lists some 180,000 clones, roughly 80% of them singletons. The receptor's source is an elderly woman with acute or convalescent COVID-19. The sequenced sample was peripheral blood. The genes are TRBV30 and TRBJ2-2; D call uncertain. The CDR3 loop is CAWSPPEFLITGELFF. The CDR3 nucleotides are TGTGCCTGGAGTCCGCCCGAGTTTTTAATCACCGGGGAGCTGTTTTTT.